This TCR beta chain was obtained from a study of T cell responses to AZD1222 COVID-19 vaccine. Remarks on this clone: Its antigen is undetermined.

Trimming stripped 1 base from V and 7 bases from J, with 13 bases between. This CDR3 has 14 residues. Germline assignment: CDR1 LGHDT and CDR2 YNNKEL (reference sequence). Study-wide results and caveats: Repertoire samples came only from after the peak T cell response. Across spike, vaccine-associated CD4 TCRs were found, dominant at 160-218 and 743-854.

Libraries were prepared by immunoSEQ multiplex PCR; TCRdb keeps only in-frame clonotypes and omits some of them. The sample includes 30,000 to 50,000 clones, about nine tenths seen only once; the top ten take around a quarter. The TCR was taken from an adult who received the MenACWY meningococcal vaccine as a control. The chain combines TRBV3-1 (or the pseudogene TRBV3-2) with TRBJ2-5; D gene uncertain. The source material was peripheral blood, sampled 28 days after the second dose of the MenACWY control vaccine. The CDR3 nucleotides read TGTGCCAGCAGCCAAGGGCCGGGTATGGGGACCCAGTACTTC. Translation gives CASSQGPGMGTQYF.